Listed here are 15 T cell receptor beta chains from one sample, sequenced in a study of molecular identifiers for immune sequencing clone quantification. One entry per CDR3 protein results from TCRdb running MiXCR on the PCR reads. The sample contains approximately 550,000 distinct CDR3 sequences, around 23% of which appear only once. The sample comprised naive CD8+ T cells from blood, with Jurkat cell RNA spiked in. Subset reported: FACS-sorted CD8+CD4-CCR7+CD45RA+ naive T cells. Receptor source: a human donor in good health. Some libraries in this study had Jurkat cell RNA spiked in.

J is TRBJ1-2 and V is TRBV29-1; no clear D. The ends were cut back, 5 bases at V and 3 bases at J, with 7 bases in the middle. Per germline, CDR1 SQVTM and CDR2 ANQGSEA. The CDR3 runs 11 residues. The CDR3 sequence is CSVSGYYGYTF. Here the CDR3 DNA reads TGCAGCGTTTCAGGCTACTATGGCTACACCTTC.

V and J are TRBV28 and TRBJ2-1; 11 bases are a match to TRBD2. The trim removed 10 bases at V and 5 bases at J, leaving 7 bases unmatched. The germline V gene encodes CDR1 MDHEN and CDR2 SYDVKM. This CDR3 is 14 amino acids long. CDR3 sequence: CATLTSGGHNEQFF. CDR3 nucleotide sequence: TGTGCCACCCTTACTAGCGGGGGACACAATGAGCAGTTCTTC.

The rearrangement joins TRBV7-9 to TRBJ2-7; possibly TRBD1 for D (5 bases). This CDR3 spans 16 amino acids. Germline V lookup: CDR1 SEHNR, CDR2 FQNEAQ (reference sequence). Trimming left V 2 bases short and J 1 base short, with 15 bases between. The CDR3 loop is CASSLRPGQGSYEQYF. In DNA form, the CDR3 reads TGTGCCAGCAGCTTACGCCCCGGCCAGGGATCCTACGAGCAGTACTTC.

This chain uses TRBV27 with TRBJ2-3, with 13 bases matching TRBD2. Germline CDR1 reads MNHEY; CDR2 reads SMNVEV (reference sequence). The trim removed 4 bases at V and 3 bases at J, leaving 16 bases unmatched. The CDR3 totals 20 residues. The CDR3 spells CASSSLMRTSGGFGTDTQYF. The CDR3 DNA reads TGTGCCAGCAGTTCCCTTATGAGGACTAGCGGGGGATTCGGTACAGATACGCAGTATTTT.

A note on this clonotype: This may arise from a read error, as a much more abundant clone is one base away. The V gene is TRBV27, the J gene TRBJ2-7; 9 bases are a match to TRBD1. V shed 4 bases and J 0 bases; nucleotides not matched to a gene: 4. Per the germline V gene, CDR1 is MNHEY and CDR2 is SMNVEV (reference sequence). The CDR3 has 15 amino acids. In DNA, the CDR3 is TGTGCCAGCAGTTCGGGGACAGGGAGCTCCTACGAGCAGTACTTC. The encoded protein is CASSSGTGSSYEQYF.

This clonotype was detected ten times or more. The CDR3 DNA follows: TGTGCCAGCAGCACCGACCGCGGTGGGACTGAAGCTTTCTTT. Translating gives CASSTDRGGTEAFF. The rearrangement uses TRBV6-2 or TRBV6-3 and TRBJ1-1; no definite D call. Trimming removed 6 bases at V and 5 bases at J, with 16 bases between. CDR1 and CDR2 (germline): MNHEY, SVGEGT. The CDR3 runs 14 residues.

This clonotype was recorded at least ten times. The chain employs TRBV11-2 and TRBJ2-7, with D uncertain. CDR1 SGHAT and CDR2 FQNNGV come from the germline V gene. CDR3 length: 13 amino acids. V was clipped by 4 bases and J by 1 base, with 8 bases between them. CDR3 DNA sequence: TGTGCCAGCAGCTCGACACTTTCCTACGAGCAGTACTTC. Encoded protein: CASSSTLSYEQYF. The whole variable domain, remainder taken from reference TRBV11-2 and TRBJ2-7, is EAGVAQSPRYKIIEKRQSVAFWCNPISGHATLYWYQQILGQGPKLLIQFQNNGVVDDSQLPKDRFSAERLKGVDSTLKIQPAKLEDSAVYLCASSSTLSYEQYFGPGTRLTVT.

As regards this clonotype: This may be a read error: a much more frequent sequence differs by one nucleotide. Here the CDR3 reads CASSYPNSYEQYF. The CDR3 DNA reads TGTGCCAGCAGTTACCCGAACTCCTACGAGCAGTACTTC. The chain couples TRBV6-2 or TRBV6-3 to TRBJ2-7; D is unclear. Germline V gene data show CDR1 as MNHEY and CDR2 as SVGEGT. V lost 2 bases and J lost 0, with 5 bases in between. This CDR3 spans 13 amino acids.

This clonotype has only a few counts. J is TRBJ2-7 and V is TRBV18; D remains ambiguous. Germline V gene lookup returns CDR1 KGHSH and CDR2 LQKENI. The CDR3 runs 14 residues. The V and J ends lost 0 bases and 6 bases respectively, with 12 bases between them. CDR3 bases: TGTGCCAGCTCACCACCGCAGGATAAGGTCGAGCAGTACTTC. Its protein is CASSPPQDKVEQYF.

In the case of this clonotype: A much larger clone sits a single nucleotide away, making a read error possible. The chain employs TRBV7-6 and TRBJ1-6, with 7 bases aligning to TRBD1. CDR1 is SGHVS and CDR2 is FNYEAQ in the germline V gene. V shed 8 bases, J shed 7 bases, and the junction held 11 bases outside the gene matches. The CDR3 has 15 residues. CDR3 region: CASGSGQAQNSPLHF. The CDR3 DNA sequence: TGTGCCAGCGGCTCCGGACAGGCTCAAAATTCACCCCTCCACTTT.

Of note for this clonotype: One end of the junction fails to match germline, which may point to a read error. V and J are TRBV29-1 and TRBJ2-7, with 7 bases lining up with TRBD2. In germline, CDR1 is SQVTM, CDR2 ANQGSEA. The CDR3 contains 12 residues. The CDR3 nucleotides are TGCAGCGTCGAGACTAGCTGGGACGAGCCGTCCTTC. Encoded protein: CSVETSWDEPSF.

This rearrangement joins TRBV4-1 to TRBJ2-5, with 8 bases identical to TRBD2. Germline V gene data show CDR1 as MGHRA and CDR2 as YSYEKL. The ends lost 4 bases at V and 9 bases at J; junction bases unmatched: 16. The CDR3 is 16 amino acids. The CDR3 reads CASSPSPRGAYEAQYF. CDR3 nucleotides: TGCGCCAGCAGCCCGAGCCCGCGGGGGGCCTATGAGGCCCAGTACTTC.

The rearrangement links TRBV7-2 to TRBJ2-1; 12 nucleotides align to TRBD2. Germline CDR1 reads SGHTA; CDR2 reads FQGNSA. This CDR3 is built from 15 residues. Trimming removed 5 bases from V and 8 bases from J; junction bases left unmatched: 7. In DNA, the CDR3 is TGTGCCAGCAGCCCGACTAGCGGGAGTTATGATGAGCAGTTCTTC. Residues: CASSPTSGSYDEQFF.

This clonotype was detected ten times or more. This rearrangement joins TRBV4-1 to TRBJ2-3; the D is unclear. The germline V gene has CDR1 MGHRA and CDR2 YSYEKL. V was trimmed by 0 bases and J by 12 bases, leaving 10 bases between them. This CDR3 has 12 residues. In nucleotides, the CDR3 is TGCGCCAGCAGCCAAGAGGGAAGGACCCAGTATTTT. Its translation is CASSQEGRTQYF.

This clonotype has only a few counts. The chain recombines TRBV5-5 with TRBJ2-1, with D uncertain. The CDR3 loop spans 12 amino acids. In germline, CDR1 is SGHKS, CDR2 YYEKEE (reference sequence). Trimming pared 1 base from V and 7 bases from J, leaving 6 bases between. CDR3 in amino acids: CASSLYPNEQFF. The CDR3, as DNA: TGTGCCAGCAGCTTGTATCCTAATGAGCAGTTCTTC.